This is a list of T cell receptor beta chains from one sample in a study of long-term antiretroviral therapy in people with HIV. The protocol was immunoSEQ multiplex PCR, while the TCRdb copy is restricted to in-frame clones and leaves out a portion. The repertoire holds about 28,000 clones, more than 80% seen once, with approximately 7.8% in the top ten. This specimen was unsorted PBMCs, taken 0.3 years after starting antiretroviral therapy. The receptors here all came from a man aged 40-49 years with HIV. Each CDR3 is given with its conserved first and last residue. Fields, in order: J gene, D gene, clone size, V gene, CDR3 DNA, CDR3 protein. The D gene is left open where the match is weak. Size is omitted from some rows. Given values are once, few, many or a class for expanded clones.

j_call: TRBJ1-5
d_call: -
clone_size: -
v_call: TRBV7-9
cdr3_nt: TGTGCCAGCAGCTTCGGGACGTCTATTTTTCCCCAGCATTTT
cdr3_aa: CASSFGTSIFPQHF

j_call: TRBJ1-2
d_call: -
clone_size: -
v_call: TRBV5-8
cdr3_nt: TGTGCCAGCAGCTTTAGGGTGGGCTACACCTTC
cdr3_aa: CASSFRVGYTF

j_call: TRBJ2-5
d_call: TRBD2
clone_size: few
v_call: TRBV7-9
cdr3_nt: TGTGCCAGCAGCTTACTAGCGGGGGACCGAGAGACCCAGTACTTC
cdr3_aa: CASSLLAGDRETQYF

j_call: TRBJ2-3
d_call: TRBD2
clone_size: once
v_call: TRBV7-2
cdr3_nt: TGTGCCAGCAGCTTAGGTAGGATACTAGCGGGGGGGCCGGGAGATACGCAGTATTTT
cdr3_aa: CASSLGRILAGGPGDTQYF

j_call: TRBJ1-4
d_call: TRBD1
clone_size: -
v_call: TRBV4-3
cdr3_nt: TGCGCCAGCAGCCAAGCCGGGACAGCCTGGAATGAAAAACTGTTTTTT
cdr3_aa: CASSQAGTAWNEKLFF

j_call: TRBJ2-1
d_call: TRBD1
clone_size: -
v_call: TRBV5-1
cdr3_nt: TGCGCCAGCAAAAGGCAGGGGGCGACGGATGAGCAGTTCTTC
cdr3_aa: CASKRQGATDEQFF

j_call: TRBJ1-2
d_call: -
clone_size: -
v_call: TRBV10-1
cdr3_nt: TGCGCCAGCAGGCCAGCGTATGGCTACACCTTC
cdr3_aa: CASRPAYGYTF

j_call: TRBJ2-5
d_call: -
clone_size: -
v_call: TRBV5-1
cdr3_nt: TGCGCCAGCAGCTTGGGATTTAGGGAAAAACAAGAGACCCAGTACTTC
cdr3_aa: CASSLGFREKQETQYF

j_call: TRBJ1-2
d_call: -
clone_size: -
v_call: TRBV4-3
cdr3_nt: TGCGCCAGCAGCCAAGCGACAGCTCCATTGGGCTACACCTTC
cdr3_aa: CASSQATAPLGYTF

j_call: TRBJ2-1
d_call: TRBD1
clone_size: -
v_call: TRBV6-4
cdr3_nt: TGTGCCAGCAGCGGTACAGGGGAATACAATGAGCAGTTCTTC
cdr3_aa: CASSGTGEYNEQFF

j_call: TRBJ2-7
d_call: -
clone_size: -
v_call: TRBV2
cdr3_nt: TGTGCCAGCAGGACGGGAAGACGTACCTACGAGCAGTACTTC
cdr3_aa: CASRTGRRTYEQYF

j_call: TRBJ2-4
d_call: TRBD2
clone_size: -
v_call: TRBV25-1
cdr3_nt: TGTGCCAGCAGTGAGGGGACTAGCGTCGGCATTCAGTACTTC
cdr3_aa: CASSEGTSVGIQYF

j_call: TRBJ1-4
d_call: -
clone_size: -
v_call: TRBV27
cdr3_nt: TGTGCCAGCAGTCCGGGAGTTAGATGGAATGAAAAACTGTTTTTT
cdr3_aa: CASSPGVRWNEKLFF

j_call: TRBJ1-1
d_call: -
clone_size: -
v_call: TRBV28
cdr3_nt: TGTGCCAGCAGTTTCAACAGGAACACTGAAGCTTTCTTT
cdr3_aa: CASSFNRNTEAFF

j_call: TRBJ1-3
d_call: -
clone_size: -
v_call: TRBV7-9
cdr3_nt: TGTGCCAGCAGCTTAGAACAGGGAAGGGGACACACCATATATTTT
cdr3_aa: CASSLEQGRGHTIYF

j_call: TRBJ2-1
d_call: -
clone_size: -
v_call: TRBV27
cdr3_nt: TGTGCCAGCAGAAATTTTGGGAATGAGCAGTTCTTC
cdr3_aa: CASRNFGNEQFF

j_call: TRBJ1-6
d_call: -
clone_size: once
v_call: TRBV18
cdr3_nt: TGTGCCAGCTCACCGGCTTTTTATTCACCCCTCCACTTT
cdr3_aa: CASSPAFYSPLHF

j_call: TRBJ2-3
d_call: TRBD2
clone_size: -
v_call: TRBV4-3
cdr3_nt: TGCGCCAGCAGCCAAATCTCGGGACTAGTTACGGGTACGCAGTATTTT
cdr3_aa: CASSQISGLVTGTQYF

j_call: TRBJ2-3
d_call: -
clone_size: -
v_call: TRBV2
cdr3_nt: TGTGCCAGCAGTGACCCCGGGGCAGCAAGCACAGATACGCAGTATTTT
cdr3_aa: CASSDPGAASTDTQYF

j_call: TRBJ1-5
d_call: -
clone_size: -
v_call: TRBV6-5
cdr3_nt: TGTGCCAGCGCGGGGGGAGGCAGCAATCAGCCCCAGCATTTT
cdr3_aa: CASAGGGSNQPQHF

j_call: TRBJ1-2
d_call: -
clone_size: -
v_call: TRBV19
cdr3_nt: TGTGCCAGTAGTGGCGGACCGCCACTCTATGGCTACACCTTC
cdr3_aa: CASSGGPPLYGYTF

j_call: TRBJ1-2
d_call: TRBD1
clone_size: -
v_call: TRBV7-9
cdr3_nt: TGTGCCAGCAGCTTAGGCCTCCGGGACAGGGATATCTATGGCTACACCTTC
cdr3_aa: CASSLGLRDRDIYGYTF

j_call: TRBJ1-2
d_call: TRBD1
clone_size: few
v_call: TRBV7-9
cdr3_nt: TGTGCCAGCAGCACCGGACAGGGGAGCGGCTACACCTTC
cdr3_aa: CASSTGQGSGYTF

j_call: TRBJ2-1
d_call: TRBD2
clone_size: -
v_call: TRBV10-3
cdr3_nt: TGTGCCATCGCATCCGGGACTAGCGGTCGGCAGTTCTTC
cdr3_aa: CAIASGTSGRQFF